One sample yielded the 27 T cell receptor beta chains listed below, sequenced in a study of blood T cells in healthy people across ages. A second PCR, run for about 6 to 11 cycles, used a sample-barcoded 5' primer plus a J-beta primer mix. TCRdb passed the 5' RACE reads through MiXCR, listing each CDR3 protein once. The data show 1.5 million to 2 million distinct CDR3 sequences, with 28% seen just once and less than 9.5% held by the top ten. Sequencing used blood. These receptors all come from a woman under 40 in good health.

The J gene is TRBJ2-2, the V gene TRBV29-1; D assignment may be TRBD1 or TRBD2 (5 bases each). Trimming removed 4 bases from V and 4 bases from J, with 22 bases in between. Germline assignment: CDR1 SQVTM and CDR2 ANQGSEA. The CDR3 spans 17 residues. The CDR3: CSVGGIRGPTRTGELFF. The DNA of the CDR3 is TGCAGCGTTGGGGGGATCCGGGGCCCAACTCGCACCGGGGAGCTGTTTTTT.

A few counts support this clonotype. CDR3 in DNA: TGTGCCAGCAGCGTAGGGTTATACTCCTACGAGCAGTACTTC. It translates to CASSVGLYSYEQYF. The gene calls are TRBV9 and TRBJ2-7; D ambiguous. From germline, CDR1 is SGDLS and CDR2 YYNGEE. Trimming cost V 0 bases and J 0 bases, with 7 bases left between them. CDR3 length: 14 amino acids.

This clonotype has only one observation. The rearrangement joins TRBV21-1 to TRBJ2-7; no check of the table's D call, TRBD2, against the DNA was made. TRBV21-1 is labeled a pseudogene. This CDR3 contains 14 residues. CDR3: CAQRERRSSYEQYF. Written as DNA, the CDR3 is TGTGCCCAGAGGGAGAGAAGGAGCTCCTACGAGCAGTACTTC.

This chain connects TRBV5-1 to TRBJ2-3; D is possibly TRBD2 (6 bases). Germline V CDR1 and CDR2: SGHRS, YFSETQ. Deletions cut 0 bases from V and 4 bases from J, with 18 bases between. This CDR3 contains 17 residues. The CDR3 reads CASSLEVGGVASDTQYF. In DNA, the CDR3 is TGCGCCAGCAGCTTGGAGGTCGGGGGAGTAGCTTCAGATACGCAGTATTTT.

This rearrangement joins TRBV2 to TRBJ2-1; TRBD2 aligns across 13 bases. The V segment lost 3 bases and the J segment 10 bases; nucleotides outside the gene matches: 6. Germline lookup yields CDR1 SNHLY and CDR2 FYNNEI. CDR3 length equals 15 residues. The CDR3 DNA reads as TGTGCCAGCAGTGAGGGACTAGCGGGGATATGGGAGCAGTTCTTC. It codes for CASSEGLAGIWEQFF.

The rearrangement uses TRBV20-1 and TRBJ2-1, with 12 bases matching TRBD2. The trim removed 1 base at V and 3 bases at J, leaving 10 bases unmatched. Germline V lookup: CDR1 DFQATT, CDR2 SNEGSKA (reference sequence). The CDR3 loop spans 18 amino acids. The CDR3 reads CSARARLAGVPVYNEQFF. In DNA form, the CDR3 reads TGCAGTGCTAGAGCCCGACTAGCGGGAGTTCCGGTCTACAATGAGCAGTTCTTC.

The chain couples TRBV5-1 to TRBJ1-6; a possible D gene is TRBD1 (5 bases). V dropped 4 bases and J dropped 9 bases, with 14 bases sitting between them. Germline assignment: CDR1 SGHRS and CDR2 YFSETQ. CDR3 length equals 14 residues. CDR3 in DNA: TGCGCCAGCAGCCTGGGACGTACTGGTTCACCCCTCCACTTT. This gives the protein CASSLGRTGSPLHF.

The V gene is TRBV24-1, the J gene TRBJ2-6; D gene uncertain. Germline CDR1 is KGHDR and CDR2 is SFDVKD. V shed 9 bases and J shed 4 bases, with 9 bases lying between them. The CDR3 has 13 amino acids. The CDR3 protein is CATGFAGANVLTF. In DNA form, the CDR3 reads TGTGCCACCGGGTTTGCCGGGGCCAACGTCCTGACTTTC.

Many counts were recorded for this clonotype. DNA of the CDR3: TGTGCCTCCCGGCCCACGGAGAACACTGAAGCTTTCTTT. This translates into CASRPTENTEAFF. The chain employs TRBV12-3 or TRBV12-4 and TRBJ1-1; D gene uncertain. The CDR3 contains 13 residues. V dropped 11 bases and J dropped 1 base, with 14 bases sitting between them.

The chain couples TRBV4-3 to TRBJ1-1, with 7 positions matching TRBD1. Per germline, CDR1 LGHNA and CDR2 YSLEER. V dropped 0 bases and J dropped 1; count of bases not matched to a gene: 11. The CDR3 sequence is 18 residues long. The CDR3 sequence: CASSQDSGLGGGNTEAFF. CDR3 sequence (DNA): TGCGCCAGCAGCCAAGATTCGGGGCTAGGGGGCGGGAACACTGAAGCTTTCTTT.

This clonotype has more than one count but fewer than ten. The J gene is TRBJ2-1, the V gene TRBV29-1; 8 bases line up with TRBD2. Germline V CDR1 and CDR2: SQVTM, ANQGSEA. The CDR3 has 13 residues. V was pared by 2 bases and J by 6 bases, with 3 bases of the junction left unmatched. CDR3 nucleotide sequence: TGCAGCGTTGAATCGGGGGGGTTCAATGAGCAGTTCTTC. This gives the protein CSVESGGFNEQFF.

Points on this clonotype: The missing conserved phenylalanine or tryptophan at the end of this CDR3 makes a read error likely. It is unclear where the CDR3 begins or ends on the DNA, so no DNA is shown, and the CDR3 is as TCRdb lists it. The chain has TRBV7-9 and TRBJ2-1; TRBD1 is taken as the D call from the table, unchecked against the DNA. Germline V gene sequence: CDR1 SEHNR, CDR2 FQNEAQ (reference sequence). From its first to its last residue, the CDR3 has 16 amino acids. CDR3 residues: CAGSPPTGTGDYVEFI.

The chain combines TRBV4-3 with TRBJ1-2; D is uncertain. This CDR3 region has 14 residues. Between the trimmed V and J ends, which lost 3 bases and 4 bases, there was a span of 12 bases. CDR1 and CDR2 (germline): LGHNA, YSLEER. The CDR3 sequence: CASSQGRVIYGYTF. Here the CDR3 DNA reads TGCGCCAGCAGCCAGGGGAGGGTTATCTATGGCTACACCTTC.

The genes are TRBV7-2 and TRBJ1-1; D perhaps matches TRBD1 (6 bases). From germline, CDR1 is SGHTA and CDR2 FQGNSA. V lost 5 bases to trimming and J lost 11 bases, with 18 bases between them. CDR3 length equals 13 residues. CDR3 sequence: CASSIHPGTFAFF. The CDR3, as DNA: TGTGCCAGCAGCATCCACCCCGGGACATTTGCTTTCTTT.

Comments on this clonotype: The junction and the germline gene differ at one end; a read error may be behind it. The chain is built from TRBV28 and TRBJ2-6, with TRBD1 matching 7 bases. Germline-derived CDR1 and CDR2 are MDHEN and SYDVKM. The CDR3 extends over 15 amino acids. The CDR3, as DNA: TGTGTCAGCAGAACTACAGGGGCTGGGGCCAACGTCCTGACTTTC. This codes for CVSRTTGAGANVLTF.

This clonotype was counted a few times. The rearrangement joins TRBV20-1 to TRBJ2-1, with TRBD2 matching over 9 bases. The V gene's germline CDR1 is DFQATT and CDR2 SNEGSKA (reference sequence). V lost 1 base to trimming and J lost 6 bases; unmatched junction nucleotides: 7. This CDR3 spans 15 amino acids. The CDR3 DNA is TGCAGTGCTAGAGCACCAGCGGGAGGCTCCAATGAGCAGTTCTTC. Translating it yields CSARAPAGGSNEQFF.

V and J are TRBV20-1 and TRBJ2-1, with D maybe TRBD2 (6 bases). The germline CDR1 and CDR2 sequences are DFQATT and SNEGSKA (reference sequence). The CDR3 sequence is 15 residues long. V was shortened by 4 bases and J by 4 bases, with 17 bases between the two germline ends. CDR3 sequence: CSAKVVGGPYNEQFF. CDR3 coding DNA: TGCAGTGCTAAAGTGGTGGGAGGACCGTACAATGAGCAGTTCTTC.

This clonotype appeared many times. A read error may be the cause here, since a much bigger clone is one base away. This chain links TRBV5-1 with TRBJ2-7; D possibly corresponds to TRBD2 (6 bases). Germline V gene data show CDR1 as SGHRS and CDR2 as YFSETQ. The germline V and J ends were trimmed by 3 bases and 4 bases, with 8 bases remaining between them. CDR3 length: 12 amino acids. The CDR3 nucleotides read TGCGCCAGCAGCTCGGAGGGGTACGAGCAGTACTTC. This translates into CASSSEGYEQYF.

The chain uses TRBV20-1 and TRBJ2-1, with 7 nucleotides matching TRBD1. Germline V gene sequence: CDR1 DFQATT, CDR2 SNEGSKA (reference sequence). The CDR3 runs to 16 residues. Trimming took 1 base from V and 4 from J; bases not matched to a gene: 10. The CDR3 reads CSARAYTGVRYNEQFF. The CDR3 nucleotides read TGCAGTGCTAGAGCCTATACAGGGGTACGGTACAATGAGCAGTTCTTC.

This clonotype was found a few times. V usage is TRBV7-2 and J usage is TRBJ2-1; D perhaps matches TRBD2 (6 bases). The CDR3 has 16 residues. V dropped 5 bases and J dropped 5 bases, with 19 bases sitting between them. Per the germline V gene, CDR1 is SGHTA and CDR2 is FQGNSA. Here the CDR3 reads CASSPLARRPNNEQFF. CDR3 bases: TGTGCCAGCAGCCCTCTAGCGAGGCGCCCTAACAATGAGCAGTTCTTC.

The genes are TRBV20-1 and TRBJ2-7; 8 bases are a match to TRBD1. Looked up from germline, CDR1 is DFQATT and CDR2 is SNEGSKA (reference sequence). The CDR3 runs to 15 residues. V trimming: 6 bases; J trimming: 7 bases; junction bases outside the gene matches: 17. CDR3: CSARTPGTGQQEQYF. The DNA of the CDR3 is TGCAGTGCCCGGACCCCCGGGACAGGTCAGCAAGAGCAGTACTTC.

A remark on this clonotype: A clone one base away is much larger, so this may be a read error. The rearrangement links TRBV29-1 to TRBJ2-4, with 9 bases lining up with TRBD1. Germline CDR1 is SQVTM and CDR2 is ANQGSEA. CDR3 length: 13 amino acids. The CDR3 protein is CSVEQGAPETQNF. In nucleotides, the CDR3 is TGCAGCGTAGAACAGGGGGCCCCAGAGACCCAGAACTTC.

The J gene is TRBJ1-5, the V gene TRBV6-2 or TRBV6-3; D ambiguous. Between the trimmed V and J ends, which lost 5 bases and 2 bases, there was a span of 13 bases. This CDR3 contains 15 residues. Germline V gives CDR1 MNHEY, CDR2 SVGEGT. Here the CDR3 reads CASSLTGKRNQPQHF. CDR3 DNA sequence: TGTGCCAGCAGTCTCACGGGAAAACGCAATCAGCCCCAGCATTTT.

The V call is TRBV7-3, the J call TRBJ1-1; D is possibly TRBD1 (5 bases). Germline CDR1 is SGHTA and CDR2 is FQGTGA. The CDR3 is made up of 13 amino acids. V gave up 4 bases and J gave up 7 bases, with 13 bases separating them. The CDR3 DNA is TGTGCCAGCAGCTCGGGGGTAAGGGGTGAAGCTTTCTTT. Translation: CASSSGVRGEAFF.

The V and J genes are TRBV12-3 or TRBV12-4 and TRBJ2-3; TRBD1 is a possible D gene (6 bases). The length of the CDR3 is 16 residues. V dropped 1 base and J dropped 3 bases, with 14 bases sitting between them. CDR3 loop: CASSLDRTGNTDTQYF. Here the CDR3 DNA reads TGTGCCAGCAGTTTAGACCGAACAGGGAATACAGATACGCAGTATTTT.

This clonotype was seen repeatedly, ten times or more. The chain combines TRBV5-1 with TRBJ1-1; D perhaps matches TRBD1 (6 bases). V dropped 4 bases and J dropped 0 bases, with 13 bases sitting between them. Germline values: CDR1 SGHRS, CDR2 YFSETQ. The CDR3 sequence is 15 residues long. The CDR3 is CASSPGQPMNTEAFF. DNA of the CDR3: TGCGCCAGCAGCCCCGGACAGCCAATGAACACTGAAGCTTTCTTT.

In its sample, this clonotype was seen once. This could be a read error, since a much larger clone is one nucleotide away. The chain uses TRBV12-3 or TRBV12-4 and TRBJ2-3; TRBD1 matches 7 bases. Germline trimming cut 4 bases from V and 4 bases from J; bases unmatched to any gene: 5. The CDR3 length is 14 residues. The CDR3 loop is CASSYRDSADTQYF. CDR3 coding DNA: TGTGCCAGCAGTTACCGGGACAGCGCAGATACGCAGTATTTT.